This T cell receptor (beta chain) was retrieved from a study of PD-L1 blockade in urothelial cancer. For the study at large: Blood analysis was done at 3 weeks (second dose) and 6 weeks after treatment began.

Profiling relied on immunoSEQ multiplex PCR, and the TCRdb table lists in-frame clones only, not all of them. The table lists 45,000 to 50,000 clones, 82% of them singletons. As for time point: pretreatment peripheral blood. Sample contribution per patient ranged from 1 to 8, covering pretreatment and on-treatment. CDR3 length: 12 amino acids. The germline V and J ends were trimmed by 1 base and 7 bases, with 7 bases remaining between them. The germline V gene encodes CDR1 SGHAT and CDR2 FQNNGV. This specimen was PBMCs, taken around atezolizumab (anti-PD-L1) treatment. J is TRBJ1-2 and V is TRBV11-2; D unresolved. This clonotype originated in a man aged 45-60 years with urothelial cancer. CDR3 in DNA: TGTGCCAGCAGCTTAGGACATGTTGGCTACACCTTC. Translated: CASSLGHVGYTF.